The 4 T cell receptor beta chains given below trace back to one sample, sequenced in a study of T-cell memory formation after mild COVID-19. TCRdb ran MiXCR on the 5' RACE reads and lists one entry per CDR3 protein. The sample carries about half a million distinct CDR3 sequences, approximately 18% recorded once. Material: PBMCs or a T cell subset sorted from them (not recorded which). The receptor source for this set is an adult woman who had mild COVID-19 (a few samples of this study predate the infection). Cell type and time point are not known.

The sample holds a few counts of this clonotype. The chain couples TRBV7-2 to TRBJ2-7, with 9 nucleotides matching TRBD2. This CDR3 spans 15 amino acids. CDR1 and CDR2 (germline): SGHTA, FQGNSA. V lost 5 bases and J lost 6; bases outside the gene matches: 11. The CDR3: CASSPSSGAGGEQYF. The CDR3 DNA reads as TGTGCCAGCAGCCCCTCCTCCGGAGCGGGAGGCGAGCAGTACTTC. Combining the CDR3 with reference TRBV7-2 and TRBJ2-7 gives the whole variable domain GAGVSQSPSNKVTEKGKDVELRCDPISGHTALYWYRQSLGQGLEFLIYFQGNSAPDKSGLPSDRFSAERTGGSVSTLTIQRTQQEDSAVYLCASSPSSGAGGEQYFGPGTRLTVT.

The V call is TRBV9, the J call TRBJ2-3, with 7 bases identical to TRBD2. There are 16 residues in the CDR3. In germline, CDR1 is SGDLS, CDR2 YYNGEE. V dropped 4 bases and J dropped 0; count of bases not matched to a gene: 8. CDR3 in amino acids: CASSTPGSGSTDTQYF. As DNA, the CDR3 is TGTGCCAGCAGCACCCCCGGTAGCGGGAGCACAGATACGCAGTATTTT. The full variable domain, in which reference TRBV9 and TRBJ2-3 provide the parts outside the CDR3, is DSGVTQTPKHLITATGQRVTLRCSPRSGDLSVYWYQQSLDQGLQFLIQYYNGEERAKGNILERFSAQQFPDLHSELNLSSLELGDSALYFCASSTPGSGSTDTQYFGPGTRLTVL.

This clonotype was counted at least ten times. This sequence joins TRBV5-1 and TRBJ2-5, with D unresolved. The ends were cut back, 0 bases at V and 4 bases at J, with 4 bases in the middle. Germline CDR1 SGHRS, CDR2 YFSETQ. The CDR3 runs to 12 residues. The CDR3 DNA sequence: TGCGCCAGCAGCTTGGAGGGAGAGACCCAGTACTTC. Its protein is CASSLEGETQYF.

The gene calls are TRBV29-1 and TRBJ1-2, with 10 bases that match TRBD1. The CDR3 totals 12 residues. The germline gives CDR1 SQVTM, CDR2 ANQGSEA. The V segment lost 7 bases and the J segment 8 bases; nucleotides outside the gene matches: 7. As DNA, the CDR3 is TGCAGCGCCGACGACAGGGGGCTGGGCTACACCTTC. Translating it yields CSADDRGLGYTF. Full variable domain (rest looked up from reference TRBV29-1 and TRBJ1-2): SAVISQKPSRDICQRGTSLTIQCQVDSQVTMMFWYRQQPGQSLTLIATANQGSEATYESGFVIDKFPISRPNLTFSTLTVSNMSPEDSSIYLCSADDRGLGYTFGSGTRLTVV.